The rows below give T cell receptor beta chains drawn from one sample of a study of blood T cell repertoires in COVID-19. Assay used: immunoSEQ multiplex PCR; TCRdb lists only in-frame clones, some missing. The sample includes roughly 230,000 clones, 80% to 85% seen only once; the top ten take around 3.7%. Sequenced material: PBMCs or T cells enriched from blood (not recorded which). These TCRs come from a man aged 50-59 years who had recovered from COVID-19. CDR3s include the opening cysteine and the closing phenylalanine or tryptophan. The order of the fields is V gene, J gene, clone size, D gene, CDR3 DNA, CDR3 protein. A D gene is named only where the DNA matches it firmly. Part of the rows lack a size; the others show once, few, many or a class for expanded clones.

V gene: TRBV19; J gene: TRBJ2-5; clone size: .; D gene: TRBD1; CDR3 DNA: TGTGCCAGTAGCCGGACAGGCTCAGAGACCCAGTACTTC; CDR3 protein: CASSRTGSETQYF
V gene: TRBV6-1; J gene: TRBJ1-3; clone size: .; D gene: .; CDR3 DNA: TGTGCCAGCAGTTTCGAGGGTTTTGGAAACACCATATATTTT; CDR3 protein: CASSFEGFGNTIYF
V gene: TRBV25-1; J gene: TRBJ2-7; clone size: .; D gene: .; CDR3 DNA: TGTGCCAGCAGTGAATACGGGGTTACCGAGCAGTACTTC; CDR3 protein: CASSEYGVTEQYF
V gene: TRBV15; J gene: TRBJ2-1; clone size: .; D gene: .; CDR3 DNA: TGTGCCACCAGCAGAGATAGTCGGAATGAGCAGTTCTTC; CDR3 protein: CATSRDSRNEQFF
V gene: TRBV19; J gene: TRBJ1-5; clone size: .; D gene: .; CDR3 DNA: TGTGCCAGTAGTCCCGCTAGTCGTGGGGGGGTGGGCAATCAGCCCCAGCATTTT; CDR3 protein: CASSPASRGGVGNQPQHF
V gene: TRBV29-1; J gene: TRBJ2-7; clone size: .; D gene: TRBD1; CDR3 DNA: TGCAGCGTAGCCTCCCAGGGGGCCAGCGAGCAGTACTTC; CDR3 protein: CSVASQGASEQYF
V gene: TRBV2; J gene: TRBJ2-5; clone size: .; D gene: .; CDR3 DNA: TGTGCCCTCCACGGGGAGGGGGGAGAGACCCAGTACTTC; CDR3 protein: CALHGEGGETQYF
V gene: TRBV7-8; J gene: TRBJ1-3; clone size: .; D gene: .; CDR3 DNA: TGTGCCAGCAGCTTAGCGCTCGGGTACGGAAACACCATATATTTT; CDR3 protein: CASSLALGYGNTIYF
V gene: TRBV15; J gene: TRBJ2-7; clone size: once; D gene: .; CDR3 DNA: TGTGCCACCAGCAGCAGGGGCCCATCCTACGAGCAGTACTTC; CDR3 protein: CATSSRGPSYEQYF
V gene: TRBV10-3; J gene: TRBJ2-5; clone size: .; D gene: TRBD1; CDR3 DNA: TGTGCCATCAGCCGGACAGGAGAACAAGAGACCCAGTACTTC; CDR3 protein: CAISRTGEQETQYF
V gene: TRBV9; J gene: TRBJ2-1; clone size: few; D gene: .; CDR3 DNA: TGTGCCAGCAGCGTAGTTCTGGGAGGAGGGGTAAATGAGCAGTTCTTC; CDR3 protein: CASSVVLGGGVNEQFF
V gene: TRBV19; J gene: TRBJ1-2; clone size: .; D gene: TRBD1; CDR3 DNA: TGTGCCAGTAGTCCTAGGACAGGGGGCGCGGACTATGGCTACACCTTC; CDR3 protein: CASSPRTGGADYGYTF
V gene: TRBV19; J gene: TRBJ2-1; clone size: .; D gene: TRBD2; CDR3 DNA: TGTGCCAGTAACCCCACCTTAGCGGGAGGGCACAATGAGCAGTTCTTC; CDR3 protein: CASNPTLAGGHNEQFF
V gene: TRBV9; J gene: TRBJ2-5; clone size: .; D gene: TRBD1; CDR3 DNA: TGTGCCAGCAGCGTAGTTACAGGGGGAGGAGAGACCCAGTACTTC; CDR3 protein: CASSVVTGGGETQYF
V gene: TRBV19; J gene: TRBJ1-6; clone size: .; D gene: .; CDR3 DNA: TGTGCCAGTAGGACCCCGGGGTACAATTCACCCCTCCACTTT; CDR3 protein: CASRTPGYNSPLHF
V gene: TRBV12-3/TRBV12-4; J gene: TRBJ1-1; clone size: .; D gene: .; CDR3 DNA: TGTGCCAGCAGTTTGTCAGGTATCACTGAAGCTTTCTTT; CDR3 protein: CASSLSGITEAFF
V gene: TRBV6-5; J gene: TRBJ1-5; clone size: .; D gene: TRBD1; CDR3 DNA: TGTGCCAGCCGAGGGGGCCAGGGAAATCAGCCCCAGCATTTT; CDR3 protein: CASRGGQGNQPQHF
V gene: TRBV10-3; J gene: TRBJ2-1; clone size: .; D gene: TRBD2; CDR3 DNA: TGTGCCATCAGTGGCCAGCGGGGGGCGATAGACAATGAGCAGTTCTTC; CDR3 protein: CAISGQRGAIDNEQFF
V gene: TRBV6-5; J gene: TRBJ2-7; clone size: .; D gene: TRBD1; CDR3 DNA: TGTGCCAGCAGTTACAGGACAGGGGACGAGCAGTACTTC; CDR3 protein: CASSYRTGDEQYF
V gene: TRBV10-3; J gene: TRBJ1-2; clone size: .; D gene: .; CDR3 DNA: TGTGCCACAATATCGCAGGGAACCAGCTATGGCTACACCTTC; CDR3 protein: CATISQGTSYGYTF
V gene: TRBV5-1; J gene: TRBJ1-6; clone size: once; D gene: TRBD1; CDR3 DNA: TGCGCCAGCAGCCTAATGCAGGGGGCACCCCTCCACTTT; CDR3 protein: CASSLMQGAPLHF
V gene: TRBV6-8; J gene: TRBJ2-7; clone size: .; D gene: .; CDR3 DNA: TGTGCCAGCAGTTACTTCAACTGGGCCCCCTACGAGCAGTATTTC; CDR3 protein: CASSYFNWAPYEQYF
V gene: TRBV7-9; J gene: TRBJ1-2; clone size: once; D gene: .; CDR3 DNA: TGTGCCAGCAGCTTAGGTTCTTCCCGGAGTCGCTACACCTTC; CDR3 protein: CASSLGSSRSRYTF
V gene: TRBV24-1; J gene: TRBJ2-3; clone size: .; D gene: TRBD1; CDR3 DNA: TGTGCCACCAGTGACCCTACCCCGGGGACAGGCGCTAGCACAGATACGCAGTATTTT; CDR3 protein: CATSDPTPGTGASTDTQYF
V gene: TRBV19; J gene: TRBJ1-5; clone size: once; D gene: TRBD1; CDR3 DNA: TGTGCCAGTAGTATGGGACAGGGTTCAGATCAGCCCCAGCATTTT; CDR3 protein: CASSMGQGSDQPQHF
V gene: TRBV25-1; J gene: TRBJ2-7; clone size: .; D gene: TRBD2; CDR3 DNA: TGTGCCAGCAGTAACCCGGGACTAGCGGATGCCGAGCAGTACTTC; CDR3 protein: CASSNPGLADAEQYF